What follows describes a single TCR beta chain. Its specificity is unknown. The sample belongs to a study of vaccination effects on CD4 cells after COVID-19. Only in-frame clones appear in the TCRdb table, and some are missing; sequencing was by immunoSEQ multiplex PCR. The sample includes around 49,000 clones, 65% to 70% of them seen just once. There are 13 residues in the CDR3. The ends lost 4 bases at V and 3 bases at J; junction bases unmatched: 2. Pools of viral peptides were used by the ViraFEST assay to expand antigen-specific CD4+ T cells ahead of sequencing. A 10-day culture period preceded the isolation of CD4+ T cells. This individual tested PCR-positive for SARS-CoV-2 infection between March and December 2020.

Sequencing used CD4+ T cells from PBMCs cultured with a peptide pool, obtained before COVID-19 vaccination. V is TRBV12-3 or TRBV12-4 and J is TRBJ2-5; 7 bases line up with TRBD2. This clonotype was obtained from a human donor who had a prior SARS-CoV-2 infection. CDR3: CASSWGGKETQYF. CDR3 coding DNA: TGTGCCAGCAGTTGGGGGGGAAAAGAGACCCAGTACTTC.